These 5 T cell receptor beta chains were sequenced from one sample in a study of cytomegalovirus exposure and HLA in healthy donors. Profiled with immunoSEQ multiplex PCR; TCRdb holds only in-frame clones, not every one. The sample has roughly 330,000 clones, about 85% seen once. The material sequenced was PBMCs. These receptors came from a young woman in good health and CMV-seropositive.

This chain connects TRBV7-6 to TRBJ2-2, with TRBD2 matching over 8 bases. The CDR3 runs to 15 residues. From germline, CDR1 is SGHVS and CDR2 FNYEAQ. V lost 6 bases to trimming and J lost 1 base; unmatched junction nucleotides: 4. The CDR3 nucleotides are TGTGCCAGCAGATCGGGACTAGAGAACACCGGGGAGCTGTTTTTT. Translated, it gives CASRSGLENTGELFF. The variable domain in full, with the rest retrieved from reference TRBV7-6 and TRBJ2-2, is GAGVSQSPRYKVTKRGQDVALRCDPISGHVSLYWYRQALGQGPEFLTYFNYEAQQDKSGLPNDRFSAERPEGSISTLTIQRTEQRDSAMYRCASRSGLENTGELFFGEGSRLTVL.

The genes are TRBV5-1 and TRBJ2-1; TRBD1 or TRBD2 may be the D gene (6 bases each). This CDR3 contains 12 residues. Germline CDR1 SGHRS, CDR2 YFSETQ. With 4 bases removed from V and 10 bases from J, the gap between germline ends came to 12 bases. CDR3 in DNA: TGCGCCAGCAGCGGGGAGGACAGCGAGCAGTTCTTC. Its protein is CASSGEDSEQFF.

The chain couples TRBV28 to TRBJ1-1, with a tentative D call TRBD1 (5 bases). Germline V CDR1 and CDR2: MDHEN, SYDVKM. Trimming shortened V by 2 bases and J by 5 bases, and 18 bases separated the two germline ends. This CDR3 spans 16 amino acids. The CDR3 region has the DNA TGTGCCAGCAGTTTACGGTCCTGGGGCCGGGGGACTGAAGCTTTCTTT. Its translation is CASSLRSWGRGTEAFF. The entire variable domain, with the rest obtained from reference TRBV28 and TRBJ1-1, is as follows: DVKVTQSSRYLVKRTGEKVFLECVQDMDHENMFWYRQDPGLGLRLIYFSYDVKMKEKGDIPEGYSVSREKKERFSLILESASTNQTSMYLCASSLRSWGRGTEAFFGQGTRLTVV.

This clone was found once. The rearrangement joins TRBV4-2 to TRBJ2-1; 14 nucleotides agree with TRBD2. V dropped 11 bases and J dropped 10; count of bases not matched to a gene: 10. The germline V gene has CDR1 LGHNA and CDR2 YNFKEQ. The CDR3 contains 14 residues. CDR3 sequence reads: CAGQGLAGVGEQFF. CDR3 coding DNA: TGTGCCGGACAGGGACTAGCGGGAGTCGGCGAGCAGTTCTTC.

The V and J genes are TRBV7-8 and TRBJ2-2, with 12 bases that match TRBD2. The CDR3 length is 15 residues. V shed 3 bases, J shed 5 bases, and the junction held 1 base outside the gene matches. The V gene's germline CDR1 is SGHVS and CDR2 FQNEAQ. The CDR3 DNA reads as TGTGCCAGCAGCTTCGGACTAGCGGGAACCGGGGAGCTGTTTTTT. It is translated as CASSFGLAGTGELFF.